This TCR beta chain was profiled in a study of shared clonotypes between healthy human individuals. Of note for this clone: Its antigen is undetermined.

Repertoires were generated with immunoSEQ multiplex PCR, while TCRdb's copy carries only in-frame clones and drops some. The repertoire has 1,500,000 or so clones, roughly 96% of them found once; the top ten carry roughly 1.2%. Study-level findings and limits: Exclusively blood specimens were collected; tissue repertoires likely differ.

The sequencing sample was made of naive CD4+ T cells sorted from blood. This sample's subset: CD45RA+ positively selected. The clonotype originates from a man aged 25-40 years in good health.

CDR3 in amino acids: CASSPDSFTDTQYF. The CDR3 DNA is TGCGCCAGCAGCCCAGACAGCTTCACAGATACGCAGTATTTT. The chain carries TRBV5-1 and TRBJ2-3; a weak D match, TRBD1 (5 bases). Germline CDR1 is SGHRS and CDR2 is YFSETQ. CDR3 size: 14 residues. Trimming pared 4 bases from V and 2 bases from J, leaving 11 bases between. Full variable domain (remainder filled in from reference TRBV5-1 and TRBJ2-3): KAGVTQTPRYLIKTRGQQVTLSCSPISGHRSVSWYQQTPGQGLQFLFEYFSETQRNKGNFPGRFSGRQFSNSRSEMNVSTLELGDSALYLCASSPDSFTDTQYFGPGTRLTVL.